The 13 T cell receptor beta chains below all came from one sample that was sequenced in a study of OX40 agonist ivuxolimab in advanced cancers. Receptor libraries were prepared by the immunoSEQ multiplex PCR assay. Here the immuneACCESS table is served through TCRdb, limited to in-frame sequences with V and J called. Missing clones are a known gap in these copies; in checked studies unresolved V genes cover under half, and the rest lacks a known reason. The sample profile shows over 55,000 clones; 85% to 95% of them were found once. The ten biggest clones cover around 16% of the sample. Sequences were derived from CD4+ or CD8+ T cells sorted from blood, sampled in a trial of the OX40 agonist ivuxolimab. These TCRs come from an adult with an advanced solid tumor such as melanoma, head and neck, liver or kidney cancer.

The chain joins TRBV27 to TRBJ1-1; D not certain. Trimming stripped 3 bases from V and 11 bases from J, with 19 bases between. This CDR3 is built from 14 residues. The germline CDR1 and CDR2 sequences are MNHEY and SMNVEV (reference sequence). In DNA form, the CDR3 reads TGTGCCAGCAGTTTCAACCCGGATCACCGACTGGCTTTCTTT. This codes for CASSFNPDHRLAFF.

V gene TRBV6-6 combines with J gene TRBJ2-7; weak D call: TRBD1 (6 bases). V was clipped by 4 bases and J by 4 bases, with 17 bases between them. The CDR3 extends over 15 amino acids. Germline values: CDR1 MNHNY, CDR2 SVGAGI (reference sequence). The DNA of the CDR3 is TGTGCCAGCAGTTCCATGGACAGCCCACTTTACGAGCAGTACTTC. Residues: CASSSMDSPLYEQYF.

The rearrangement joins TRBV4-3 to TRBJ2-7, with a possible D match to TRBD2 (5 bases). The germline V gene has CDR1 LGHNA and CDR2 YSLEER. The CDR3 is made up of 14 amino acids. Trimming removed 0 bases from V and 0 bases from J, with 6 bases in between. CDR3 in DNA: TGCGCCAGCAGCCAAGATAGCGACTCCTACGAGCAGTACTTC. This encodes CASSQDSDSYEQYF.

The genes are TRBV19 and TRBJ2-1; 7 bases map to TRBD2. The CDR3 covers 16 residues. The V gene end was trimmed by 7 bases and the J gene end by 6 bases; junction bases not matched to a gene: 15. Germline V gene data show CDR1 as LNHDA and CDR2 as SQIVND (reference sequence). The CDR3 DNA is TGTGCCAGTACCTCTCTCGTGGGGAGGGCGCGCAATGAGCAGTTCTTC. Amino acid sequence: CASTSLVGRARNEQFF.

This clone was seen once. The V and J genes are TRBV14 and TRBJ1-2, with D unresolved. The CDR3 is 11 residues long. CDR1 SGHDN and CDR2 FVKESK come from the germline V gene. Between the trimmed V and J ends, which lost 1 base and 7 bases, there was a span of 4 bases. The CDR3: CASSQGAGYTF. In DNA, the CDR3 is TGTGCCAGCAGCCAAGGGGCTGGCTACACCTTC.

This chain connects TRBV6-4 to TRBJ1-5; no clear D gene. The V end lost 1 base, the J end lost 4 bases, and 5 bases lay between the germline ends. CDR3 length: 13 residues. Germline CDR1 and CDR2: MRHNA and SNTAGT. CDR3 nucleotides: TGTGCCAGCAGTGACTGGGCAAATCAGCCCCAGCATTTT. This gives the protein CASSDWANQPQHF.

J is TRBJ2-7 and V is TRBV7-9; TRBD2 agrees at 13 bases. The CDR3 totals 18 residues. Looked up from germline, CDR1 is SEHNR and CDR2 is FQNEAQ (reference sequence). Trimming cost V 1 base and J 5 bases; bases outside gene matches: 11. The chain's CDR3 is CASSLDRTSGSEWDEQYF. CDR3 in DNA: TGTGCCAGCAGCTTAGATCGGACTAGCGGGAGTGAATGGGACGAGCAGTACTTC.

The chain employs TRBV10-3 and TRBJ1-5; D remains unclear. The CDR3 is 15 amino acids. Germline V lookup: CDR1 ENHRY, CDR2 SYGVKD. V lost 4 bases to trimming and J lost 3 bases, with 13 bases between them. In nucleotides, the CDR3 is TGTGCCATCAGTGGACAAGAAGGTATCAATCAGCCCCAGCATTTT. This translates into CAISGQEGINQPQHF.

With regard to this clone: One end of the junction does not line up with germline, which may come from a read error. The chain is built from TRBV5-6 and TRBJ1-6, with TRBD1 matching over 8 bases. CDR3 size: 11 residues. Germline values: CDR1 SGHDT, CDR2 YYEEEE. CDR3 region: CASSPGTGLLF. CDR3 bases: TGTGCCAGCAGCCCCGGGACAGGCCTACTGTTT. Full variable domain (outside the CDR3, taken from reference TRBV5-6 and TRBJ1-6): DAGVTQSPTHLIKTRGQQVTLRCSPKSGHDTVSWYQQALGQGPQFIFQYYEEEERQRGNFPDRFSGHQFPNYSSELNVNALLLGDSALYLCASSPGTGLLFGNGTRLTVT.

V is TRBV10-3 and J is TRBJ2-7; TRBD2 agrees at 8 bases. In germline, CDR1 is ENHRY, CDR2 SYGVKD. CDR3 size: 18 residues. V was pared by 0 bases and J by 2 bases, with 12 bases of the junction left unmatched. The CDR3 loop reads CAISESGMGLVGAYEQYF. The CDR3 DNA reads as TGTGCCATCAGTGAGTCAGGGATGGGACTAGTTGGGGCCTACGAGCAGTACTTC.

In nucleotides, the CDR3 is TGCAGCGTTGTGGCTGTCCCGGGAGATACGCAGTATTTT. Translated: CSVVAVPGDTQYF. The genes are TRBV29-1 and TRBJ2-3; D remains ambiguous. Trimming removed 4 bases from V and 5 bases from J, with 13 bases in between. The V gene's germline CDR1 is SQVTM and CDR2 ANQGSEA. This CDR3 is built from 13 residues.

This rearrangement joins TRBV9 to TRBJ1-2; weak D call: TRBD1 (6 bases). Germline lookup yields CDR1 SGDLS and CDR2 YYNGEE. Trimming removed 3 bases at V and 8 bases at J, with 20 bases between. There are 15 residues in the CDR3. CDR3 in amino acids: CASSERTDYRAGYTF. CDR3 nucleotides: TGTGCCAGCAGCGAGAGGACAGACTACAGGGCGGGCTACACCTTC.

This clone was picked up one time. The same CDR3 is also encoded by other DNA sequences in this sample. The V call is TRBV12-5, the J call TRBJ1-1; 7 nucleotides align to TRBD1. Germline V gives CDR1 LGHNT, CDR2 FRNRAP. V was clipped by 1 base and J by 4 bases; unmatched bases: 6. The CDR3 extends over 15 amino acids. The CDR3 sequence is CASGLAPGGGTEAFF. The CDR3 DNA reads TGTGCTAGTGGTTTGGCTCCAGGGGGGGGCACTGAAGCTTTCTTT.